The clone carrying this TCR beta chain was observed at least ten times. A process of 5'RACE template switching, which added a universal primer site and UMIs, was used to make TCR cDNA. TCRdb re-derived calls from the 5' RACE reads in MiXCR, one entry per CDR3 protein. The sample carries around 30,000 distinct CDR3 sequences, approximately 6.6% recorded once. V was trimmed by 0 bases and J by 8 bases, leaving 11 bases between them. This CDR3 has 14 amino acids. Per the germline V gene, CDR1 is MNHEY and CDR2 is SVGAGI. The record originates from a study of T cells after yellow fever vaccination. Study background: Memory subsets EM, EMRA, CM and Tscm were separated by sorting based on CD3, CD45RA, CCR7 and CD95.

Study-wide points: CD4 and CD8 compartments shared a small share of clonotypes. In post-booster samples, most primary-vaccination clones reappeared (about 95% CD4, roughly 88% CD8).

The sequence derives from a man between 18 and 29 years old who received the YFV17D yellow fever vaccine. The chain couples TRBV6-5 to TRBJ1-3; D unclear. Material: PBMCs, either bulk or a sorted T-cell subset (CD4+, CD8+, memory, or dextramer-sorted; not recorded which), obtained on the day of the first yellow fever vaccination. The CDR3 bases are TGTGCCAGCAGTTACTCGGAAGGGAGTGACACCATATATTTT. It encodes CASSYSEGSDTIYF.